The TCR beta chain under discussion was sequenced for a study of shared clonotypes between healthy human individuals. Study-wide points: Among non-shared clonotypes, generation probabilities were lower than among those shared by all four donors.

The naive CD8 population came from CD45RO-negative cells selected for CCR7, without terminally differentiated effector memory CD45RA+ cells. Donors included only healthy HIV-negative adults lacking recent acute infections or vaccinations. The CDR3 has 14 residues. V dropped 3 bases and J dropped 1 base, with 9 bases sitting between them. From germline, CDR1 is MNHEY and CDR2 SMNVEV (reference sequence). In regard to this clone: The antigen is unknown.

The genomic DNA of each subset was split evenly across several immunoSEQ plates. Produced via immunoSEQ multiplex PCR; TCRdb's table is partial and in-frame only. The data hold under 850,000 clones, with 85% to 95% observed a single time. This sequence originates from a young man in good health. The rearrangement uses TRBV27 and TRBJ1-1; D unresolved. Specimen: naive CD8+ T cells sorted from blood. DNA for the CDR3: TGTGCCAGCAGTTTGGATAATGGGAACACTGAAGCTTTCTTT. It codes for CASSLDNGNTEAFF.